These 19 T cell receptor beta chains came from one sample sequenced in a study of PD-1 blockade in classical Hodgkin lymphoma. Relapse after autologous stem cell transplantation occurred in every patient, and brentuximab vedotin exposure varied. Clones were sequenced by immunoSEQ multiplex PCR, and TCRdb holds only the in-frame ones, with some missing. Here the sample spans under 110,000 clones, around 89% being singletons. Sample: peripheral blood mononuclear cells (PBMCs), taken before the second cycle of nivolumab. The source of these receptors is a human donor with classical Hodgkin lymphoma.

As regards this clone: A read error is possible here, since a much larger clone lies one base away. The rearrangement joins TRBV18 to TRBJ2-2, with D possibly TRBD2 on 6 matching bases. Per germline, CDR1 KGHSH and CDR2 LQKENI. CDR3 length equals 15 residues. The CDR3 DNA is TGTGCCAGCTCACCAACCCAGGACTCCACCGGGGGGCTGTTTTTT. Translated, it gives CASSPTQDSTGGLFF. The variable domain in full, completed from reference TRBV18 and TRBJ2-2, reads NAGVMQNPRHLVRRRGQEARLRCSPMKGHSHVYWYRQLPEEGLKFMVYLQKENIIDESGMPKERFSAEFPKEGPSILRIQQVVRGDSAAYFCASSPTQDSTGGLFFGEGSRLTVL.

The rearrangement joins TRBV2 to TRBJ1-4, with 7 nucleotides matching TRBD1. Germline V gene data show CDR1 as SNHLY and CDR2 as FYNNEI. This CDR3 contains 14 residues. The V and J ends lost 7 bases and 3 bases, in that order; junction bases with no gene match: 5. CDR3 nucleotide sequence: TGTGCCAGCATAAAGGGGGCGTCTAATGAAAAACTGTTTTTT. Translation gives CASIKGASNEKLFF.

The chain's CDR3 is CASSVDQVPYNSPLHF. The CDR3 DNA reads TGTGCCAGCAGCGTAGATCAGGTCCCCTATAATTCACCCCTCCACTTT. J is TRBJ1-6 and V is TRBV9; D is ambiguous. CDR1 is SGDLS and CDR2 is YYNGEE in the germline V gene. This CDR3 is 16 amino acids long. The ends were cut back, 0 bases at V and 2 bases at J, with 9 bases in the middle.

Only one count was recorded for this clone. The J gene is TRBJ1-1, the V gene TRBV7-9, with D unclear. The germline CDR1 and CDR2 sequences are SEHNR and FQNEAQ (reference sequence). The CDR3 length is 13 residues. Deletions cut 4 bases from V and 5 bases from J, with 11 bases between. In DNA, the CDR3 is TGTGCCAGCAGCTCAGATCAGCCGACTGAAGCTTTCTTT. Translation gives CASSSDQPTEAFF.

CDR3 region: CASSYSSTGRGYGYTF. CDR3 bases: TGTGCCAGCAGTTACTCGTCGACAGGGAGGGGCTATGGCTACACCTTC. The chain has TRBV6-5 and TRBJ1-2; 7 bases are shared with TRBD1. The CDR3 totals 16 residues. Germline values: CDR1 MNHEY, CDR2 SVGAGI. V shed 0 bases, J shed 4 bases, and the junction held 8 bases outside the gene matches.

The genes are TRBV5-1 and TRBJ2-7; perhaps TRBD2 as D (5 bases). The germline V and J ends were trimmed by 7 bases and 0 bases, with 20 bases remaining between them. Germline V gene sequence: CDR1 SGHRS, CDR2 YFSETQ. There are 16 residues in the CDR3. The CDR3 loop is CASRKTRTGSSYEQYF. In DNA form, the CDR3 reads TGCGCCAGCCGAAAAACCCGGACGGGGAGCTCCTACGAGCAGTACTTC.

The V and J genes are TRBV19 and TRBJ2-6; 8 bases agree with TRBD1. Looked up from germline, CDR1 is LNHDA and CDR2 is SQIVND (reference sequence). The ends lost 5 bases at V and 0 bases at J; junction bases unmatched: 15. The CDR3 spans 20 residues. The CDR3 loop is CASSLRTGYPRRSGANVLTF. In DNA form, the CDR3 reads TGTGCCAGTAGTCTAAGGACAGGGTATCCCCGACGCTCTGGGGCCAACGTCCTGACTTTC. Full variable domain (missing parts from reference TRBV19 and TRBJ2-6): DGGITQSPKYLFRKEGQNVTLSCEQNLNHDAMYWYRQDPGQGLRLIYYSQIVNDFQKGDIAEGYSVSREKKESFPLTVTSAQKNPTAFYLCASSLRTGYPRRSGANVLTFGAGSRLTVL.

The V gene is TRBV30, the J gene TRBJ1-5; tentatively, D is TRBD1 (5 bases). CDR1 is GTSNPN and CDR2 is SVGIG in the germline V gene (reference sequence). V shed 3 bases and J shed 5 bases, with 17 bases lying between them. The length of the CDR3 is 15 residues. CDR3 amino acids: CAWRGGTLGDQPQHF. DNA for the CDR3: TGTGCCTGGAGAGGAGGGACCCTGGGGGATCAGCCCCAGCATTTT.

The chain employs TRBV5-4 and TRBJ1-6; 9 bases fit TRBD1. CDR3 length: 17 amino acids. The V and J ends lost 0 bases and 5 bases, in that order; junction bases with no gene match: 6. The V gene's germline CDR1 is SGHNT and CDR2 YYREEE (reference sequence). CDR3 in DNA: TGTGCCAGCAGCTTGGCCGGGACAGGGTGGGATAATTCACCCCTCCACTTT. This sequence encodes CASSLAGTGWDNSPLHF.

The chain links TRBV27 to TRBJ2-1, with 8 bases that match TRBD1. This CDR3 is 18 amino acids long. Germline trimming cut 3 bases from V and 3 bases from J; bases unmatched to any gene: 13. CDR1 MNHEY and CDR2 SMNVEV come from the germline V gene (reference sequence). As DNA, the CDR3 is TGTGCCAGCAGTTTCGAGGGCAGGGGGCCCTCCTTCTACAATGAGCAGTTCTTC. This translates into CASSFEGRGPSFYNEQFF.

This clone showed up just once. The chain combines TRBV6-5 with TRBJ1-1; D is unresolved. The CDR3 has 14 residues. V dropped 6 bases and J dropped 3 bases, with 14 bases sitting between them. Germline CDR1 and CDR2: MNHEY and SVGAGI. Here the CDR3 reads CASSLKRLDTEAFF. The CDR3 nucleotides are TGTGCCAGCAGCCTCAAACGACTGGACACTGAAGCTTTCTTT.

This rearrangement joins TRBV19 to TRBJ1-4; maybe TRBD1 (5 bases). The V end lost 7 bases, the J end lost 8 bases, and 17 bases lay between the germline ends. This CDR3 has 14 residues. Germline CDR1 and CDR2: LNHDA and SQIVND (reference sequence). DNA of the CDR3: TGTGCCAGTATTGACGGGGCTGAAGGGGAAAAACTGTTTTTT. Translation: CASIDGAEGEKLFF.

The rearrangement links TRBV6-4 to TRBJ1-1, with 7 bases matching TRBD1. V gave up 5 bases and J gave up 10 bases; unmatched junction bases: 10. This CDR3 comprises 13 residues. Germline CDR1 MRHNA, CDR2 SNTAGT. The CDR3 is CASSKPTGAGAFF. DNA of the CDR3: TGTGCCAGCAGTAAACCTACAGGGGCGGGAGCTTTCTTT.

V usage is TRBV5-1 and J usage is TRBJ2-5; D not resolved. Trimming shortened V by 5 bases and J by 3 bases, and 11 bases separated the two germline ends. From germline, CDR1 is SGHRS and CDR2 YFSETQ. The CDR3 runs 13 residues. CDR3 bases: TGCGCCAGCAGAAAAGGGATGGAAGAGACCCAGTACTTC. Amino acid sequence: CASRKGMEETQYF.

The chain has TRBV7-9 and TRBJ1-1; D is uncertain. In germline, CDR1 is SEHNR, CDR2 FQNEAQ (reference sequence). Trimming left V 5 bases short and J 4 bases short, with 14 bases between. This CDR3 has 14 residues. This chain's CDR3 is CASSPRTGSTEAFF. The DNA for the CDR3 is TGTGCCAGCAGCCCCCGGACCGGGAGCACTGAAGCTTTCTTT.

This clone was recorded only once. The chain joins TRBV5-1 to TRBJ1-6; D is perhaps TRBD1 (6 bases). The CDR3 contains 14 residues. Germline V gene lookup returns CDR1 SGHRS and CDR2 YFSETQ. Trimming shortened V by 2 bases and J by 8 bases, and 11 bases separated the two germline ends. The DNA of the CDR3 is TGCGCCAGCAGCTTCGGGGGCTGGGATTCACCCCTCCACTTT. This sequence encodes CASSFGGWDSPLHF.

The genes are TRBV6-5 and TRBJ1-1; TRBD1 matches at 9 bases. V lost 2 bases to trimming and J lost 5 bases; unmatched junction nucleotides: 9. The CDR3 runs to 16 residues. Germline CDR1 and CDR2: MNHEY and SVGAGI. CDR3 region: CASSYPIRDRVTEAFF. CDR3 DNA sequence: TGTGCCAGCAGTTACCCAATACGGGACAGGGTGACTGAAGCTTTCTTT.

This rearrangement joins TRBV10-3 to TRBJ1-2; D ambiguous. Germline V CDR1 and CDR2: ENHRY, SYGVKD. The CDR3 covers 13 residues. The V end lost 4 bases, the J end lost 4 bases, and 10 bases lay between the germline ends. The CDR3 DNA follows: TGTGCCATCAGTGTCGAGACAACCTATGGCTACACCTTC. Translating gives CAISVETTYGYTF.

The chain links TRBV7-9 to TRBJ1-5, with 11 bases matching TRBD1. Looked up from germline, CDR1 is SEHNR and CDR2 is FQNEAQ (reference sequence). The CDR3 length is 14 residues. V shed 5 bases and J 9 bases; nucleotides not matched to a gene: 6. CDR3 in amino acids: CASSPRTGGPPQHF. The DNA of the CDR3 is TGTGCCAGCAGCCCACGGACAGGGGGCCCGCCCCAGCATTTT.